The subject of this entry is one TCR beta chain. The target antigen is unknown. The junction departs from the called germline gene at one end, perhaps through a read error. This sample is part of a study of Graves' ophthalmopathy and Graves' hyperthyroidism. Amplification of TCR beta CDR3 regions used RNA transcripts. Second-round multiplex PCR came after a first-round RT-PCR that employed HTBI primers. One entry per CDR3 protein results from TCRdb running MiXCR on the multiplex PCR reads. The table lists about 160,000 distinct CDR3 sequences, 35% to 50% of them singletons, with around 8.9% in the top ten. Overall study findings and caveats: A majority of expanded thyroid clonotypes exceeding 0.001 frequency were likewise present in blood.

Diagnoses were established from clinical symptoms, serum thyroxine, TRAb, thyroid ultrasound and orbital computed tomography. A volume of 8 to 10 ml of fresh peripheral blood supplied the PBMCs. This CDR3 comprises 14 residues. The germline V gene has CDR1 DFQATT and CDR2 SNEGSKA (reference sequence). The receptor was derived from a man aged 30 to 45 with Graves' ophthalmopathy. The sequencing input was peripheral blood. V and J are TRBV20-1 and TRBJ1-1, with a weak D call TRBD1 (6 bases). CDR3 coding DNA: TGCGGTGCTAGAGGGGGACACTTGAACACCGAAGCTTTCTTT. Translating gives CGARGGHLNTEAFF.